The clone carrying this T cell receptor beta chain was seen a few times. The data were taken from a study of low-dose radiotherapy and immunotherapy resistance in tumors. Looking at the study overall: Both drugs were delivered intravenously to patients (nivolumab 240 mg every two weeks and ipilimumab 1 mg/kg every six weeks).

Primers used for first-strand cDNA, a TRAV- and TRBV-specific set, covered both alpha and beta chains. TCR amplification involved 20 to 25 PCR cycles with a constant-region primer and V-primer adapter. The mRNA which had been isolated was amplified by in vitro transcription. TCRdb reprocessed the reads with MiXCR, giving one entry per CDR3 protein. The sample includes some 60,000 distinct CDR3 sequences, more than 20% of them seen just once. The CDR3 is 14 residues long. V shed 6 bases and J 3 bases; nucleotides not matched to a gene: 6. Germline CDR1 is LNHDA and CDR2 is SQIVND (reference sequence). As to time point: before trial treatment.

The sample was PBMCs, taken before treatment. This chain connects TRBV19 to TRBJ2-7, with 9 bases matching TRBD1. The sequence was obtained from a male donor with rectosigmoid adenocarcinoma. The DNA for the CDR3 is TGTGCCAGTAGCCTGACAGGGGGAATCTACGAGCAGTACTTC. It codes for CASSLTGGIYEQYF.